These 13 T cell receptor beta chains share one sample of origin, sequenced in a study of regulatory T cells in long-lasting Graves disease. The time point: newly diagnosed GD, antithyroid drugs for less than 3 months. PBMC RNA was the source of the TCR library. Both iRepertoire HTBI primers and Arm-PCR of CDR3 regions were used to build the TCR beta libraries. TCRdb redid the calling of the multiplex PCR reads with MiXCR, one entry per CDR3 protein. This sample carries approximately 400,000 distinct CDR3 sequences, around 11% of them seen once, and the ten largest clones take 15% to 20%. The same data also went into a second study, on T cells in Graves' hyperthyroidism and ophthalmopathy.

Specimen: peripheral blood mononuclear cells (PBMCs), collected at new diagnosis, from a patient treated with antithyroid drugs. These receptors were obtained from a woman aged 18-35 years with Graves disease.

This clonotype occurred many times. The chain has TRBV10-3 and TRBJ2-7; D gene ambiguous. In germline, CDR1 is ENHRY, CDR2 SYGVKD. CDR3 length: 12 amino acids. V was shortened by 6 bases and J by 5 bases, with 11 bases between the two germline ends. CDR3 in DNA: TGTGCCATCAGGAATTCGGCGCACGAGCAGTACTTC. Translated: CAIRNSAHEQYF.

The chain employs TRBV9 and TRBJ1-6; D is ambiguous. CDR1 is SGDLS, CDR2 YYNGEE, per germline. The CDR3 length is 13 residues. V was clipped by 0 bases and J by 8 bases, with 6 bases between them. The CDR3 DNA reads as TGTGCCAGCAGCGTAGATGGGTATTCACCCCTCCACTTT. This translates into CASSVDGYSPLHF.

This clonotype was counted a few times. The V call is TRBV20-1, the J call TRBJ1-2; no reliable D call. Germline CDR1 reads DFQATT; CDR2 reads SNEGSKA (reference sequence). This CDR3 is 11 amino acids long. Trimming removed 2 bases from V and 7 bases from J, with 8 bases in between. This CDR3 reads CSARPSGGYTF. CDR3 DNA: TGCAGTGCTAGACCCTCGGGTGGCTACACCTTC.

V is TRBV3-1 and J is TRBJ2-3; 13 bases align to TRBD2. J was trimmed by 3 bases and V by 2 bases; bases with no gene match: 11. Germline values: CDR1 LGHDT, CDR2 YNNKEL (reference sequence). There are 19 residues in the CDR3. In DNA, the CDR3 is TGTGCCAGCAGCCAAAGGAGACTAGCGGGGGGCATGGGTACAGATACGCAGTATTTT. As protein: CASSQRRLAGGMGTDTQYF.

This clonotype was detected a few times. The chain joins TRBV30 to TRBJ1-6; 7 nucleotides align to TRBD1. Germline CDR1 GTSNPN, CDR2 SVGIG (reference sequence). Losses at the gene ends were 3 bases for V and 8 bases for J; bases not matched to a gene: 1. The CDR3 is 12 residues long. The CDR3 sequence is CAWSDRDSPLHF. CDR3 DNA: TGTGCCTGGAGCGACAGGGATTCACCCCTCCACTTT. Looking up the rest from reference TRBV30 and TRBJ1-6 gives the full variable domain: SQTIHQWPATLVQPVGSPLSLECTVEGTSNPNLYWYRQAAGRGLQLLFYSVGIGQISSEVPQNLSASRPQDRQFILSSKKLLLSDSGFYLCAWSDRDSPLHFGNGTRLTVT.

This clonotype was counted many times. The junction and the germline gene differ at one end; a read error may be behind it. The chain has TRBV28 and TRBJ2-2; TRBD1 or TRBD2 may be the D gene (5 bases each). CDR3 size: 14 residues. Germline V CDR1 and CDR2: MDHEN, SYDVKM. This CDR3 reads CATFYGGNTEELFF. For the CDR3, the DNA is TGTGCCACATTTTATGGGGGAAACACCGAGGAGCTGTTTTTT.

This clonotype was observed a handful of times. The chain joins TRBV5-1 to TRBJ2-3, with no clear D. V lost 0 bases and J 10 bases, leaving 9 bases between the germline ends. Germline-derived CDR1 and CDR2 are SGHRS and YFSETQ. This CDR3 spans 12 amino acids. This CDR3 reads CASSLEVGPQYF. Here the CDR3 DNA reads TGCGCCAGCAGCTTGGAAGTCGGTCCGCAGTATTTT.

Ten or more counts support this clonotype. The rearrangement uses TRBV28 and TRBJ1-3, with 7 bases that match TRBD1. Germline CDR1 is MDHEN and CDR2 is SYDVKM. V lost 7 bases to trimming and J lost 1 base; unmatched junction nucleotides: 1. The CDR3 contains 13 residues. CDR3 sequence: CASIQGSGNTIYF. In DNA, the CDR3 is TGTGCCAGCATACAGGGGTCTGGAAACACCATATATTTT.

This clonotype was picked up many times. The rearrangement joins TRBV20-1 to TRBJ2-3; 10 positions match TRBD2. CDR3 length: 15 amino acids. The V and J ends lost 3 bases and 3 bases, in that order; junction bases with no gene match: 6. Germline V CDR1 and CDR2: DFQATT, SNEGSKA (reference sequence). The CDR3 DNA follows: TGCAGTGCTAGCCTTCTAGCGGGAGTAACAGATACGCAGTATTTT. Translated, it gives CSASLLAGVTDTQYF.

Ten or more counts support this clonotype. The gene calls are TRBV14 and TRBJ1-2, with unresolved D. The CDR3 extends over 15 amino acids. From germline, CDR1 is SGHDN and CDR2 FVKESK. V was cut by 1 base and J by 4 bases, with 13 bases left in between. The CDR3 reads CASSQAGSSLYGYTF. The CDR3 region has the DNA TGTGCCAGCAGCCAAGCCGGCTCGAGCCTCTATGGCTACACCTTC.

In nucleotides, the CDR3 is TGTGCCAGCAGCACCCCGGGCGTACTTAACTATGGCTACACCTTC. It codes for CASSTPGVLNYGYTF. The chain combines TRBV5-5 with TRBJ1-2, with unresolved D. V lost 4 bases, J lost 1 base, and 14 bases lay in between. The CDR3 has 15 amino acids. Germline V lookup: CDR1 SGHKS, CDR2 YYEKEE (reference sequence).

This clonotype has just a few counts. This sequence joins TRBV29-1 and TRBJ1-1; possibly TRBD1 for D (6 bases). The CDR3 is made up of 15 amino acids. The germline CDR1 and CDR2 sequences are SQVTM and ANQGSEA. The V gene lost 6 bases and the J gene lost 1 base, with 18 bases spanning the gap. The CDR3: CSVGGQRWTNTEAFF. CDR3 in DNA: TGCAGCGTGGGGGGGCAGAGATGGACGAACACTGAAGCTTTCTTT. The complete variable domain, with remaining parts taken from reference TRBV29-1 and TRBJ1-1, reads SAVISQKPSRDICQRGTSLTIQCQVDSQVTMMFWYRQQPGQSLTLIATANQGSEATYESGFVIDKFPISRPNLTFSTLTVSNMSPEDSSIYLCSVGGQRWTNTEAFFGQGTRLTVV.

The genes are TRBV28 and TRBJ2-7; perhaps TRBD2 as D (6 bases). CDR1 and CDR2 from the germline V gene are MDHEN and SYDVKM. Deletions cut 3 bases from V and 2 bases from J, with 14 bases between. The CDR3 is 15 residues long. The CDR3 protein is CASSFAGGPTYEQYF. CDR3 nucleotide sequence: TGTGCCAGCAGTTTCGCCGGGGGTCCTACCTACGAGCAGTACTTC.